Presented here are 17 T cell receptor beta chains from one specimen sequenced in a study of control samples from healthy donors and cancer patients. Assay: immunoSEQ multiplex PCR; the TCRdb copy retains only in-frame clones and omits some. The profile shows 150,000 or so clones, approximately 90% of them singletons. Sequencing was performed on blood. Receptor source: a woman between 45 and 60 years old in good health.

This clone appeared a single time. The chain has TRBV2 and TRBJ1-5; 12 bases line up with TRBD1. CDR1 and CDR2 (germline): SNHLY, FYNNEI. The V gene end was trimmed by 8 bases and the J gene end by 2 bases; junction bases not matched to a gene: 10. CDR3 length: 17 amino acids. The CDR3 region has the DNA TGTGCCAGCGGTCCCGGGACAGGGGGCTCGGGCAATCAGCCCCAGCATTTT. This gives the protein CASGPGTGGSGNQPQHF.

The genes are TRBV19 and TRBJ1-6; no clear D. V lost 0 bases to trimming and J lost 10 bases, with 4 bases between them. Germline V gene sequence: CDR1 LNHDA, CDR2 SQIVND (reference sequence). The CDR3 consists of 12 residues. The CDR3 DNA is TGTGCCAGTAGTATAGAAGGGTCACCCCTCCACTTT. It encodes CASSIEGSPLHF.

As concerns this clone: Other DNA sequences in this specimen translate into the identical CDR3. The chain couples TRBV5-1 to TRBJ2-2; tentatively, D is TRBD1 (7 bases). Trimming took off 0 bases at V and 5 bases at J, with 11 bases between the two ends. The CDR3 sequence is 15 residues long. Germline loops: CDR1 SGHRS, CDR2 YFSETQ. CDR3 in DNA: TGCGCCAGCAGCTTGGGGCAGGGGGGTACCGGGGAGCTGTTTTTT. Translation gives CASSLGQGGTGELFF.

This chain uses TRBV5-1 with TRBJ2-7, with 9 bases fitting TRBD1. Germline V CDR1 and CDR2: SGHRS, YFSETQ. This CDR3 is 15 amino acids long. V lost 4 bases, J lost 3 bases, and 8 bases stayed unmatched. The CDR3 DNA reads as TGCGCCAGCAGCAGACAGGGGGAGTCCTTCTACGAGCAGTACTTC. As protein: CASSRQGESFYEQYF.

V is TRBV24-1 and J is TRBJ2-5, with D unclear. The V end was cut by 1 base, the J end by 1 base, with 12 bases between. The CDR3 is 16 residues long. The germline V gene encodes CDR1 KGHDR and CDR2 SFDVKD. DNA of the CDR3: TGTGCCACCAGTGATTTTGCCGTTGGGATCCAAGAGACCCAGTACTTC. This gives the protein CATSDFAVGIQETQYF.

The chain links TRBV29-1 to TRBJ1-2; D is perhaps TRBD1 (5 bases). CDR1 and CDR2 from the germline V gene are SQVTM and ANQGSEA. V shed 7 bases and J shed 13 bases, with 13 bases lying between them. The CDR3 runs to 9 residues. CDR3 in DNA: TGCAGCGAGGGACTCGGGGGCACCTTC. It is translated as CSEGLGGTF.

A single count supports this clone. The rearrangement joins TRBV4-1 to TRBJ2-7; 12 bases are a match to TRBD1. This CDR3 comprises 16 residues. The trim removed 0 bases at V and 4 bases at J, leaving 4 bases unmatched. Germline CDR1 reads MGHRA; CDR2 reads YSYEKL. DNA for the CDR3: TGCGCCAGCAGCCAAGAGGGGACAGGGGGCGCGTACGAGCAGTACTTC. Amino acid sequence: CASSQEGTGGAYEQYF.

The chain uses TRBV20-1 and TRBJ2-2, with 13 bases identical to TRBD2. This CDR3 has 16 residues. Germline loops: CDR1 DFQATT, CDR2 SNEGSKA (reference sequence). With V trimmed by 3 bases and J by 2 bases, 3 bases remained unmatched. The CDR3 here is CSASGTSGVNTGELFF. CDR3 DNA: TGCAGTGCTAGTGGGACTAGCGGGGTTAACACCGGGGAGCTGTTTTTT.

V is TRBV6-5 and J is TRBJ2-3; tentatively, D is TRBD2 (5 bases). The CDR3 is 15 residues long. V dropped 0 bases and J dropped 0 bases, with 7 bases sitting between them. CDR1 is MNHEY and CDR2 is SVGAGI in the germline V gene. In DNA form, the CDR3 reads TGTGCCAGCAGTTACTCCGGCGGGAGCACAGATACGCAGTATTTT. Protein sequence: CASSYSGGSTDTQYF.

This chain uses TRBV5-1 with TRBJ1-4, with 9 positions matching TRBD1. The trim removed 2 bases at V and 7 bases at J, leaving 3 bases unmatched. Germline values: CDR1 SGHRS, CDR2 YFSETQ. The CDR3 totals 14 residues. The CDR3 sequence: CASSLKTGGEKLFF. The CDR3 DNA sequence: TGCGCCAGCAGCTTAAAGACAGGGGGTGAAAAACTGTTTTTT.

V gene TRBV2 combines with J gene TRBJ2-7; 10 bases are a match to TRBD2. V was clipped by 2 bases and J by 6 bases; unmatched bases: 4. The CDR3 loop spans 14 amino acids. The V gene's germline CDR1 is SNHLY and CDR2 FYNNEI. CDR3 protein: CASSETGLATEQYF. The DNA for the CDR3 is TGTGCCAGCAGTGAAACGGGACTAGCGACCGAGCAGTACTTC.

The chain employs TRBV18 and TRBJ1-1; the D is unclear. V shed 3 bases and J shed 8 bases, with 10 bases lying between them. Germline values: CDR1 KGHSH, CDR2 LQKENI. There are 12 residues in the CDR3. The DNA of the CDR3 is TGTGCCAGCTCACCTCCCCAAAGAGAAGCTTTCTTT. Protein product: CASSPPQREAFF.

The chain is built from TRBV6-5 and TRBJ1-6, with 11 positions matching TRBD1. The CDR3 consists of 14 residues. Germline V gene sequence: CDR1 MNHEY, CDR2 SVGAGI. With V trimmed by 9 bases and J by 5 bases, 3 bases remained unmatched. Here the CDR3 DNA reads TGTGCCAGTAGGACAGGGGGCCATAATTCACCCCTCCACTTT. Translation gives CASRTGGHNSPLHF.

This sequence joins TRBV30 and TRBJ1-2; 9 bases match TRBD1. CDR3 size: 14 residues. The V and J ends lost 5 bases and 5 bases, in that order; junction bases with no gene match: 9. Germline assignment: CDR1 GTSNPN and CDR2 SVGIG (reference sequence). The CDR3 is CAWSRPGQGYGYTF. The CDR3 nucleotides are TGTGCCTGGTCTAGGCCGGGACAGGGTTATGGCTACACCTTC.

This sequence joins TRBV13 and TRBJ2-1; 7 bases align to TRBD2. The ends lost 4 bases at V and 0 bases at J; junction bases unmatched: 15. Per germline, CDR1 PRHDT and CDR2 FYEKMQ (reference sequence). The CDR3 runs to 19 residues. CDR3 coding DNA: TGTGCCAGCAGCTCTTCCCACCTTGGACTAGGGACCTCCTACAATGAGCAGTTCTTC. It yields the protein CASSSSHLGLGTSYNEQFF.

The chain employs TRBV28 and TRBJ2-6; D is perhaps TRBD1 or TRBD2 (5 bases each). The ends were cut back, 6 bases at V and 4 bases at J, with 16 bases in the middle. From germline, CDR1 is MDHEN and CDR2 SYDVKM. The CDR3 length is 16 residues. This CDR3 reads CASSKSWGTGANVLTF. The CDR3 DNA reads TGTGCCAGCAGCAAATCATGGGGGACCGGGGCCAACGTCCTGACTTTC.

J is TRBJ2-1 and V is TRBV25-1, with 13 bases that match TRBD2. V lost 4 bases to trimming and J lost 4 bases; unmatched junction nucleotides: 4. The CDR3 runs 16 residues. Germline-derived CDR1 and CDR2 are MGHDK and SYGVNS. CDR3: CASSAWTSGGYNEQFF. DNA of the CDR3: TGTGCCAGCAGTGCCTGGACTAGCGGGGGTTACAATGAGCAGTTCTTC. The complete variable domain, with remaining parts taken from reference TRBV25-1 and TRBJ2-1, reads EADIYQTPRYLVIGTGKKITLECSQTMGHDKMYWYQQDPGMELHLIHYSYGVNSTEKGDLSSESTVSRIRTEHFPLTLESARPSHTSQYLCASSAWTSGGYNEQFFGPGTRLTVL.